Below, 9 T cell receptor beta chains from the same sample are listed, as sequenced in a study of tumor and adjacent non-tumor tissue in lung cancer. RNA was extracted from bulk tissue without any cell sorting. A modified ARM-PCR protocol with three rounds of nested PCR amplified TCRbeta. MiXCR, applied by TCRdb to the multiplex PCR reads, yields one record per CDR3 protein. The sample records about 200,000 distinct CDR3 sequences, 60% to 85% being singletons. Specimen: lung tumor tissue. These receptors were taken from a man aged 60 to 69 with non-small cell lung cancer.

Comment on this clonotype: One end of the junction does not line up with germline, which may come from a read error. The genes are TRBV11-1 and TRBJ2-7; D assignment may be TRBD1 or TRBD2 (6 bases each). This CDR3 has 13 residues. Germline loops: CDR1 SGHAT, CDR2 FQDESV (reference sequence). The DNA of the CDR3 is TGTGCCAGCAGCCAGGACGGGGGCTACGAGCATTACTTC. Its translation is CASSQDGGYEHYF.

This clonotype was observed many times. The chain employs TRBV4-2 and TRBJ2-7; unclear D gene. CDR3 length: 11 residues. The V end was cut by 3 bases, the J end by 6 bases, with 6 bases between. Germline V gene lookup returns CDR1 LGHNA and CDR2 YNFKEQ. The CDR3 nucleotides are TGTGCCAGCAGCCAGAACAGCGAGCAGTACTTC. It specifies CASSQNSEQYF.

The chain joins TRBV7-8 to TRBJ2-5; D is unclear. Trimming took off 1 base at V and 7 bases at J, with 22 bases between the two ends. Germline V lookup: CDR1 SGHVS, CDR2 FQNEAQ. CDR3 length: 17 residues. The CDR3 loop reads CASSLVGSLFQGGTQYF. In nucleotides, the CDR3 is TGTGCCAGCAGCTTAGTCGGGTCACTGTTTCAAGGTGGGACCCAGTACTTC.

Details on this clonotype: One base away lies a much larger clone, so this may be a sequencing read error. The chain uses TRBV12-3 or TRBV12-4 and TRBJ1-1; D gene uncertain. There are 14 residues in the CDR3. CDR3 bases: TGTACCAGCAGTTTAGAGTGGAAGAACACTGAAGCTTTCTTT. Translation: CTSSLEWKNTEAFF.

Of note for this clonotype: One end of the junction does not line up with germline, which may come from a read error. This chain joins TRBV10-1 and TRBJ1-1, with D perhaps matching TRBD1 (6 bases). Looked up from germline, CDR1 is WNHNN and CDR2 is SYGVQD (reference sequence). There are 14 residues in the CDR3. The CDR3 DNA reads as TGCGCCAACAGTGAGCAGGGGACGACCACTGAAGCTTTCTTT. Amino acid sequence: CANSEQGTTTEAFF.

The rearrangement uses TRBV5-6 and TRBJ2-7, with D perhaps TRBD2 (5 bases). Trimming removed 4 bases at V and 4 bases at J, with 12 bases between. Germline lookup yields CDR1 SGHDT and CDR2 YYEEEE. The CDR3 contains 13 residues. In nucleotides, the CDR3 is TGTGCCAGCAGCAGCGGTCAACAATACGAGCAGTACTTC. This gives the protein CASSSGQQYEQYF.

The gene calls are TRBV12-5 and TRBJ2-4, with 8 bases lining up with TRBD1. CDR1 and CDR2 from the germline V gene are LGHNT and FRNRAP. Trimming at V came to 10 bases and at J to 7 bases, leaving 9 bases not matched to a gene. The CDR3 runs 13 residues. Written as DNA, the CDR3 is TGTGCTAATGGGCGGACAGGGACTAACATTCAGTACTTC. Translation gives CANGRTGTNIQYF. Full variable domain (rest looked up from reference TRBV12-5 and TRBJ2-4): DARVTQTPRHKVTEMGQEVTMRCQPILGHNTVFWYRQTMMQGLELLAYFRNRAPLDDSGMPKDRFSAEMPDATLATLKIQPSEPRDSAVYFCANGRTGTNIQYFGAGTRLSVL.

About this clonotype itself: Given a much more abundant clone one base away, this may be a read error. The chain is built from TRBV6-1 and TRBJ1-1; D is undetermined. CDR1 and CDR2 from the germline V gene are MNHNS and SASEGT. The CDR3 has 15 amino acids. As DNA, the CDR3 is TGTGCCAGCAGTCCTCTTGGCAGCATGAACACTGAAGGTTTCTTT. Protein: CASSPLGSMNTEGFF.

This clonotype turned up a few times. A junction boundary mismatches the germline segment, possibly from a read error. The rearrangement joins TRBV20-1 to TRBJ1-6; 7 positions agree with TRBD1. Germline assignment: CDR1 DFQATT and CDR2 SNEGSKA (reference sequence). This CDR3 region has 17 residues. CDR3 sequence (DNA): TGCAGTGCTAGAGTCAGGGGGGCGAGCTCCTATAATTTACCCCTCCACTTT. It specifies CSARVRGASSYNLPLHF.